This TCR beta chain was identified in a study of T cells in Graves' hyperthyroidism and ophthalmopathy. In making diagnoses, clinical symptoms, serum thyroxine and TRAb, thyroid ultrasound and orbital computed tomography were all used. This CDR3 contains 14 residues. The V end lost 1 base, the J end lost 13 bases, and 17 bases lay between the germline ends. Germline CDR1 reads LGHDT; CDR2 reads YNNKEL (reference sequence). RNA transcripts served as the template for amplifying TCR beta CDR3 regions. When the TCR CDR3 underwent first-round RT-PCR, the HTBI primer set was used. TCRdb processed the multiplex PCR reads anew with MiXCR; each CDR3 protein has one entry. In the table there are nearly 600,000 distinct CDR3 sequences, 12% to 15% of which are singletons.

Sequencing was performed on blood. This chain connects TRBV3-1 to TRBJ2-1; no firm D call. This TCR was sampled from a woman aged 18-29 years with Graves' ophthalmopathy. CDR3 loop: CASSQAPRVGKQFF. CDR3 nucleotide sequence: TGTGCCAGCAGCCAAGCACCCCGGGTAGGGAAACAGTTCTTC.